This T cell receptor (beta chain) was recovered during a study of T cells after yellow fever vaccination (dated by TCRdb to the late 2010s). In terms of the full investigation: The SMART-Seq v4 Ultra Low Input RNA kit was used to prepare libraries from fractions with low cell numbers. The cohort comprised two healthy male donors, one aged 18 to 29 and one aged 30 to 39 years. Blood was collected at multiple timepoints before and after primary and secondary immunization, and bulk PBMC replicates and cell subsets were isolated. Bulk TCR alpha and beta repertoires were sequenced longitudinally to track T-cell clones before and after primary and booster YFV17D yellow fever vaccination. Study-wide conclusions, independent of this receptor: Most clones expanded after primary vaccination were re-detected after the booster (approximately 95% of CD4 and about nine tenths of CD8), suggesting broad memory maintenance. The study included only two donors, which limits how far the findings can be generalized. Because abundant contaminating clonotypes from the bulk population could be contained in FACS-sorted repertoires, computational filtering was required. A small fraction of clonotypes appeared in both the CD4 and CD8 compartments, likely as a result of convergent recombination. The secondary T-cell response was found to be weaker but faster than the primary response, with a peak reached on day 5 rather than on day 15.

The CDR3 spans 15 residues, from the cysteine through the phenylalanine. The CDR3 DNA has 45 bases and is translated from base 1. The treatment or condition label here, explained by the study, means: live attenuated yellow fever vaccine strain. At each blood-draw timepoint, two biological replicates of bulk PBMCs were obtained. PBMCs were isolated from peripheral blood using a standard Ficoll-Paque protocol. TriZol was used to extract RNA from bulk PBMCs, CD4 and CD8 fractions, and dextramer-positive and dextramer-negative fractions. The data were produced on an Illumina NovaSeq 6000. TCR cDNA was synthesized by 5'RACE template switching, which introduced a universal primer site and unique molecular identifiers. Priming of cDNA synthesis was performed from both the TCR alpha and TCR beta constant segments. Library amplification used two PCR steps, and the second PCR step added sample barcodes and sequencing adapters. Sequencing of libraries was done on Illumina HiSeq 2500 (2x100 bp) or NovaSeq (2x150 bp). The study's own analysis went as follows. MIGEC was used to demultiplex reads and collapse the reads into UMI consensus sequences, and MiXCR was used for V(D)J alignment. Vaccine-responding clonotypes were identified with edgeR using replicate PBMC samples, with FDR below 0.01 and a log2 fold change above 5 up to day 15 being required. CD4 or CD8 identity was assigned to each bulk clonotype according to whether the clonotype was present at higher abundance in the sequenced CD4 repertoire or the sequenced CD8 repertoire. TCRdb trimmed public reads at Q25 via fastp, called clones via MiXCR and kept in-frame beta chains. Entries that share a CDR3 protein sequence are merged under the most common genes and DNA. TCRdb assigned the V and J calls; the authors' analysis was not used. This sample gives 250,000 to 400,000 distinct CDR3 sequences in total; 3.5% to 4.5% of them show up just once. Together, the top ten hold 15% to 20% of the sample.

Ten or more counts support this clonotype. This receptor's antigen is unknown. No base quality information exists; no much larger clone differs at one position. The source is a man aged 18 to 35 who received the YFV17D yellow fever vaccine. In this chain, TRBV21-1 is recombined with TRBJ2-5; TRBD1, the table's D call, was not compared with the DNA. TRBV21-1 counts as a pseudogene. Sample: PBMCs, taken 15 days after the yellow fever booster vaccination. The CDR3 sequence is CASSKALRGVETQYF. At the DNA level, the sequence is TGTGCCAGCAGCAAAGCTCTCAGGGGCGTGGAGACCCAGTACTTC.